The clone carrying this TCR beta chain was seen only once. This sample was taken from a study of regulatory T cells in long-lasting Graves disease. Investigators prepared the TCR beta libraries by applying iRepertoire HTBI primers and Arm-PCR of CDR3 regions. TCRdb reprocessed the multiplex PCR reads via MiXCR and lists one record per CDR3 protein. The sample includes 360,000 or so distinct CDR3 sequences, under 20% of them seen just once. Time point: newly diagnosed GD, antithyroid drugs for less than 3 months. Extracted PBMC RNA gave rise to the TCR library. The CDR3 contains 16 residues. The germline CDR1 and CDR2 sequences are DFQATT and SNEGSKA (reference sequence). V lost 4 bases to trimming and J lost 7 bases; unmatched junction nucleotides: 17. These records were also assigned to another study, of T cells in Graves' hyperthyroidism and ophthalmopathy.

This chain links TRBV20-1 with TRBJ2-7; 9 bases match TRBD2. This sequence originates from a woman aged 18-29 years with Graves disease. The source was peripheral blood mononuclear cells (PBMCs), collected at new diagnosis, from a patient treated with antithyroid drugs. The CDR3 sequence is CSATPGGGGRAREQYF. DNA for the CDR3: TGCAGTGCTACCCCCGGGGGCGGCGGGAGGGCAAGAGAGCAGTACTTC.